Described below is a single TCR beta chain sequence and its context. It lacks a known antigen. Base qualities are not recorded, but no much larger clone differs from it by a single base. CDR1 and CDR2 are read off the germline V gene as SGHVS and FQNEAQ. At the junction V is shortened by 5 bases and J by 2 bases; bases outside the gene matches: 8. The CDR3 spans 15 residues, from the cysteine through the phenylalanine. Just the 45-base CDR3 DNA is kept, in frame starting at base 1. Expansion of CD8+CD57+ cells had been shown by flow cytometry in the patients chosen for sequencing. Every patient had a diagnosis of severe acquired aplastic anemia based on International Study of Aplastic Anemia and Agranulocytosis and Camitta criteria. At the time blood was sampled, none of the patients had received any therapy. TCR repertoires of sorted CD4+ and CD8+ blood T cells from severe aplastic anemia patients and healthy subjects were deep-sequenced in the study. In the USA, patient enrollment took place under clinicaltrials.gov protocols 00001620, 01623167, 00001397, 00071045, 00081523 and 00961064. Ficoll-Paque density gradient centrifugation was used to isolate peripheral blood mononuclear cells. Before DNA extraction, CD4+ and CD8+ T cells were sorted by FACS or by magnetic beads.

TCR beta VDJ combination and CDR3 sequence profiling used genomic DNA as the template. An Illumina HiSeq 2000 was used for TCR repertoire sequencing. The authors' analysis ran thus. TRBV/TRBJ rearrangement plots, CDR3 size and DJ length profiles, and Simpson's diversity index were used to evaluate the repertoires. The immunodominant clone was defined as the most abundant DNA sequence in deep sequencing data. CDR3 amino acid sequences were checked for sharing across subjects and were also compared against the VDJdb database and published repertoires. TCRdb reran the public reads through fastp at Q25 and MiXCR, keeping productive beta chains. Under each unique CDR3 protein, matching rows form one entry showing the most common genes and DNA. The V and J calls and clone size come from TCRdb's table, not from the authors' own analysis. For this sample the table gives about 200,000 distinct CDR3 sequences, of which 55% to 65% were detected only once. The top ten clonotypes cover around three fifths of the sample.

This sample stems from a study of CD8+CD57+ T cells in acquired aplastic anemia (dated by TCRdb to 2016 to 2018). For the wider study: DNA extracted from sorted CD4+ and CD8+ cells had a mean of roughly 3.4 ug, with a range of roughly 0.17 to 30 ug. CD8+CD57+ expansion was defined as a frequency above the mean frequency observed in healthy subjects. The investigation overall reported the following: No significant difference in CD8+ Simpson's diversity was found between patients and healthy controls (P=0.060). Around 31 CD8+ CDR3 sequences were shared between patients and controls but appeared highly expressed in patients and within their immunodominant clones.

The sequenced material came from sorted CD4+, CD8+, or CD8+CD57+ T cells (not recorded which) from PBMCs. This clonotype originated in a human donor with aplastic anemia. In this chain, TRBV7-8 is recombined with TRBJ2-5, and 7 junction bases match TRBD2. The DNA sequence is TGTGCCAGCAGCCGTTGGGGGGGGAATCAAGAGACCCAGTACTTC. The translation is CASSRWGGNQETQYF.